The present T cell receptor beta chain was sequenced within a study of CD8+ T cells in alopecia areata. Treatment denoted: oral pan-JAK inhibitor, 5-10 mg twice daily. Whole-study findings and limits: For lesional scalp, especially alopecia totalis/universalis, clonality was higher than in normal scalp. Scalp data also include sequences from resident alphabeta T cells of normal skin. Having one nonresponder leaves uncertain how baseline CD8+ expansion relates to response. In blood and scalp, many expanded lesional clones persisted during tofacitinib.

Germline CDR1 and CDR2: SQVTM and ANQGSEA. The CDR3 has 17 residues. Trimming pared 1 base from V and 3 bases from J, leaving 21 bases between. Extraction of RNA preceded its reverse transcription into cDNA, which served as the sequencing template. Libraries were prepared by immunoSEQ multiplex PCR; TCRdb keeps only in-frame clonotypes and omits some of them. The sample records fewer than 110,000 clones, about nine tenths being singletons. This clone was recorded once. What it binds is not known. Sequenced here: CD8+ T cells sorted from blood, sampled between weeks 30 and 35, from a patient treated with tofacitinib. The receptor comes from a human donor with alopecia areata. This sequence joins TRBV29-1 and TRBJ1-2; the D is unclear. CDR3 sequence (DNA): TGCAGCGTTGAAGGGGAGTTGAACAGTCCGGTGGACTATGGCTACACCTTC. It translates to CSVEGELNSPVDYGYTF.